This T cell receptor (beta chain) was sequenced for a study of CD8+ T cells in alopecia areata. Study overall: Oral tofacitinib (5 to 10 mg twice daily) was administered to treated patients.

Reverse transcription of extracted RNA yielded cDNA, which provided the sequencing template. Assay: immunoSEQ multiplex PCR; the TCRdb copy retains only in-frame clones and omits some. The sample shows 110,000 or so clones, around 54% of them seen only once. The CDR3 totals 15 residues. V was cut by 4 bases and J by 5 bases, with 15 bases left in between. CDR1 and CDR2 from the germline V gene are SNHLY and FYNNEI. Indicated treatment: oral pan-JAK inhibitor, 5-10 mg twice daily. This sample comprised CD4+ T cells sorted from blood, obtained at week 24, from a patient treated with tofacitinib. The TCR was taken from a human donor with alopecia areata. The chain carries TRBV2 and TRBJ1-5; D unclear. Here the CDR3 DNA reads TGTGCCAGCAGTGGGGCCAAAAGTACGGATCAGCCCCAGCATTTT. The encoded protein is CASSGAKSTDQPQHF.